This T cell receptor (beta chain) was documented in a study of shared clonotypes between healthy human individuals. Broader study findings: Represented diversity (both genetic and exposure-history) was limited by the small number of donors. Only blood was sampled, and tissue TCR repertoires likely differ from blood ones.

Assay: immunoSEQ multiplex PCR; the TCRdb copy retains only in-frame clones and omits some. The sample shows about 2.3 million clones, 85% to 95% of them seen only once. The donors were adults (healthy and HIV-negative) with no recent acute infections or vaccinations. From CD4+ cells came CD45RA+ naive and CD45RA-negative memory subsets. V lost 2 bases to trimming and J lost 7 bases, with 6 bases between them. Germline V lookup: CDR1 SGHVS, CDR2 FQNEAQ. This CDR3 has 11 amino acids. This clone was picked up one time. What it recognizes is unknown. Material for sequencing was naive CD4+ T cells from PBMCs. The sample's subset: CD45RA+ positively selected. This sequence originates from a man between 18 and 29 years old in good health. Some clones in this sample may be carry-over from other donors' samples. The genes are TRBV7-8 and TRBJ2-7; D is unresolved. In nucleotides, the CDR3 is TGTGCCAGCAGCTTATTGGAGGAGCAGTACTTC. Translating it yields CASSLLEEQYF.